The present T cell receptor beta chain was sequenced within a study of T cell responses to AZD1222 COVID-19 vaccine. Overall study findings and caveats: Mapped onto spike, vaccine-associated CD4 TCRs spanned it and were dominant at 160-218 and 743-854. No repertoire was sampled before or during the peak T cell response, only after it.

Assay: immunoSEQ multiplex PCR; the TCRdb copy retains only in-frame clones and omits some. Here the sample spans 160,000 or so clones, about 92% being singletons. Regarding this clone: Its target is unknown.

CDR1 SNHLY and CDR2 FYNNEI come from the germline V gene. V was pared by 3 bases and J by 0 bases, with 14 bases between. This CDR3 has 16 residues. V is TRBV2 and J is TRBJ1-1, with D perhaps matching TRBD1 (5 bases). This TCR was sampled from an adult in good health. The sequencing used peripheral blood, collected on day 0 of MenACWY control vaccination. CDR3 amino acids: CASSEGRGALNTEAFF. CDR3 nucleotides: TGTGCCAGCAGTGAGGGAAGGGGCGCTTTGAACACTGAAGCTTTCTTT.